The 9 T cell receptor beta chains below all came from one sample that was sequenced in a study of cytomegalovirus exposure and HLA in healthy donors. PCR amplification relied on 60 Vbeta primers (plus 13 Jbeta primers). Method: immunoSEQ multiplex PCR; TCRdb's copy keeps in-frame clones and lacks some. The sample shows under 200,000 clones, around 85% of them seen only once. Input material: PBMCs. The receptors stem from a human donor in good health.

The V and J genes are TRBV4-1 and TRBJ2-1; TRBD1 aligns across 7 bases. V shed 0 bases, J shed 3 bases, and the junction held 5 bases outside the gene matches. Germline V gene data show CDR1 as MGHRA and CDR2 as YSYEKL. This CDR3 region has 16 residues. DNA of the CDR3: TGCGCCAGCAGCCAAGACTGGACAGGAATCTACAATGAGCAGTTCTTC. It translates to CASSQDWTGIYNEQFF.

This rearrangement joins TRBV7-9 to TRBJ2-3; D uncertain. Germline V gene lookup returns CDR1 SEHNR and CDR2 FQNEAQ (reference sequence). This CDR3 has 15 amino acids. V gave up 5 bases and J gave up 0 bases, with 12 bases separating them. CDR3 sequence (DNA): TGTGCCAGCAGCCCAGTTGTATCTAGCACAGATACGCAGTATTTT. It yields the protein CASSPVVSSTDTQYF.

This chain links TRBV7-2 with TRBJ2-3, with TRBD1 matching 8 bases. V trimming: 6 bases; J trimming: 2 bases; junction bases outside the gene matches: 4. Germline CDR1 SGHTA, CDR2 FQGNSA. The CDR3 runs to 14 residues. CDR3 DNA sequence: TGTGCCAGCAGGTGGACAGGGCTCACAGATACGCAGTATTTT. Translated, it gives CASRWTGLTDTQYF.

The V gene is TRBV5-1, the J gene TRBJ2-5; 7 bases align to TRBD1. Gene TRBJ2-7 matches the end of the DNA better, so the J call may be wrong. The germline V gene has CDR1 SGHRS and CDR2 YFSETQ. This CDR3 spans 16 amino acids. The CDR3 nucleotides read TGCGCCAGCAGCTTGGACACAGGGGCCAGCTCCTACGAGCAGTACTTC. Translated: CASSLDTGASSYEQYF.

This chain connects TRBV4-3 to TRBJ2-3; D is unresolved. CDR3 length: 14 amino acids. Germline CDR1 is LGHNA and CDR2 is YSLEER. V lost 0 bases, J lost 7 bases, and 11 bases lay in between. The CDR3 here is CASSQDVFVNTQYF. The CDR3 DNA sequence: TGCGCCAGCAGCCAAGATGTCTTCGTAAATACGCAGTATTTT.

The chain links TRBV10-1 to TRBJ1-5, with a weak D call TRBD1 (6 bases). This CDR3 contains 13 residues. CDR1 is WNHNN, CDR2 SYGVQD, per germline (reference sequence). The CDR3 DNA sequence: TGCGCAGGGGGGGGGCCCTCGGGACAGCCCCAGCATTTT. Amino acids: CAGGGPSGQPQHF.

The V and J genes are TRBV2 and TRBJ1-2; TRBD1 is a possible D gene (6 bases). CDR3 length equals 16 residues. Germline CDR1 and CDR2: SNHLY and FYNNEI. V lost 4 bases to trimming and J lost 3 bases, with 18 bases between them. The CDR3 sequence is CASSVTGWGMDYGYTF. CDR3 nucleotides: TGTGCCAGCAGTGTCACAGGGTGGGGAATGGACTATGGCTACACCTTC. The full variable domain, in which reference TRBV2 and TRBJ1-2 provide the parts outside the CDR3, is EPEVTQTPSHQVTQMGQEVILRCVPISNHLYFYWYRQILGQKVEFLVSFYNNEISEKSEIFDDQFSVERPDGSNFTLKIRSTKLEDSAMYFCASSVTGWGMDYGYTFGSGTRLTVV.

The genes are TRBV5-6 and TRBJ1-2; D is possibly TRBD1 (6 bases). Trimming removed 0 bases at V and 8 bases at J, with 14 bases between. Germline V CDR1 and CDR2: SGHDT, YYEEEE. The CDR3 loop spans 14 amino acids. CDR3 coding DNA: TGTGCCAGCAGCTTGGATCAGGGGCTATCGGGCTACACCTTC. This encodes CASSLDQGLSGYTF. Drawing the rest from reference TRBV5-6 and TRBJ1-2, the complete variable domain is DAGVTQSPTHLIKTRGQQVTLRCSPKSGHDTVSWYQQALGQGPQFIFQYYEEEERQRGNFPDRFSGHQFPNYSSELNVNALLLGDSALYLCASSLDQGLSGYTFGSGTRLTVV.

The chain has TRBV5-1 and TRBJ1-3, with TRBD1 as a possible D gene (6 bases). Trimming stripped 0 bases from V and 0 bases from J, with 10 bases between. CDR3 length equals 16 residues. CDR1 and CDR2 (germline): SGHRS, YFSETQ. As DNA, the CDR3 is TGCGCCAGCAGCTTGGATACAGGGATCTCTGGAAACACCATATATTTT. The encoded protein is CASSLDTGISGNTIYF. Using reference TRBV5-1 and TRBJ1-3 for the parts outside the CDR3, the full variable domain is KAGVTQTPRYLIKTRGQQVTLSCSPISGHRSVSWYQQTPGQGLQFLFEYFSETQRNKGNFPGRFSGRQFSNSRSEMNVSTLELGDSALYLCASSLDTGISGNTIYFGEGSWLTVV.